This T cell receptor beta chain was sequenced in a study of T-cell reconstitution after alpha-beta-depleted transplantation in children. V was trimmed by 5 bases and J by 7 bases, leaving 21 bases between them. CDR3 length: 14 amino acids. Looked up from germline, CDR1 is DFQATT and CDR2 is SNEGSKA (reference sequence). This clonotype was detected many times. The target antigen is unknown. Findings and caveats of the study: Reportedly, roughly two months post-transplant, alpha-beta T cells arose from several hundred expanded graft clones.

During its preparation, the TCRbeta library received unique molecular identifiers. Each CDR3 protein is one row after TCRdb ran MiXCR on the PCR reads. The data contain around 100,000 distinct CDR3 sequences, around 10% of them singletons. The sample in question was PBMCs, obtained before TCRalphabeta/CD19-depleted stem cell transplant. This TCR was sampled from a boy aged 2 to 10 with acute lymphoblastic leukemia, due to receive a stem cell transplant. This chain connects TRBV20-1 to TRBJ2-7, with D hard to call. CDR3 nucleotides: TGCAGTGCTTTCCACTATGCCCGTCGGTGGGAGCAGTACTTC. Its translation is CSAFHYARRWEQYF.